The clone carrying this T cell receptor (beta chain) turned up a few times. The sample is drawn from a study of blood T cell repertoires in COVID-19. Here immunoSEQ multiplex PCR was the method, and the copy in TCRdb shows in-frame clones only, minus some. The sample records 60,000 or so clones, more than 80% being singletons. Germline trimming cut 0 bases from V and 6 bases from J; bases unmatched to any gene: 6. The CDR3 has 16 amino acids. Germline values: CDR1 GTSNPN, CDR2 SVGIG (reference sequence). The TCR sequence derives from a man older than 75 with acute or convalescent COVID-19. This rearrangement joins TRBV30 to TRBJ1-6, with 9 nucleotides matching TRBD1. The specimen was peripheral blood. The CDR3 region is CAWSVPGTGFNSPLHF. The CDR3 nucleotides read TGTGCCTGGAGTGTACCCGGGACAGGGTTTAATTCACCCCTCCACTTT.